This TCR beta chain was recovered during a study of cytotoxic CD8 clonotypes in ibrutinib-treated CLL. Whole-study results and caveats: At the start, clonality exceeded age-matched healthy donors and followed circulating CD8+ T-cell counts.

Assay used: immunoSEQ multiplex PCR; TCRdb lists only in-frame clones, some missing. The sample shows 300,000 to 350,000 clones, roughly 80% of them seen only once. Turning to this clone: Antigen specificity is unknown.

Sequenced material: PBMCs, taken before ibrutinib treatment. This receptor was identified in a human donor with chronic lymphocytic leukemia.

This chain's CDR3 is CASSSLAGGNSYEQYF. Here the CDR3 DNA reads TGCGCCAGCAGCAGTCTAGCGGGAGGAAACTCCTACGAGCAGTACTTC. The gene calls are TRBV5-1 and TRBJ2-7; 11 nucleotides align to TRBD2. The germline CDR1 and CDR2 sequences are SGHRS and YFSETQ. The J segment lost 0 bases and the V segment lost 4 bases, leaving 6 bases of the junction unmatched. The CDR3 is 16 amino acids.